This TCR beta chain derives from a study of T cells in Graves' hyperthyroidism and ophthalmopathy. Study-level background: Specimen type is peripheral blood, collected at initial diagnosis prior to any treatment. General study results and limits: Blood also contained most expanded thyroid clonotypes above 0.001.

Reasons for excluding patients were uncontrolled infection, other autoimmune disease, pregnancy or lactation. Diagnoses used clinical symptoms, serum thyroxine and TRAb, thyroid ultrasound and orbital computed tomography. This clonotype was counted ten times or more. The antigen is undetermined. V lost 5 bases and J lost 0, with 10 bases in between. There are 14 residues in the CDR3. Amplification targeted TCR beta CDR3 regions from RNA transcripts. A first-round RT-PCR of the TCR CDR3 used the HTBI primer set. From the multiplex PCR reads, TCRdb called clonotypes with MiXCR, one entry per CDR3 protein. The sample lists about 420,000 distinct CDR3 sequences, approximately 14% occurring once.

This chain uses TRBV12-3 or TRBV12-4 with TRBJ1-1, with a tentative D call TRBD1 (5 bases). Sequencing was performed on blood. The clonotype was recovered from a young woman with Graves' hyperthyroidism. The CDR3 nucleotides read TGTGCCAGCAGTACCGGGACCTTGAACACTGAAGCTTTCTTT. It translates to CASSTGTLNTEAFF.